The source of this T cell receptor beta chain is a study of blood T cell repertoires in COVID-19. Across the study: Material from acute and convalescent COVID-19 was sourced from the United States, Italy and Spain.

Sequencing used immunoSEQ multiplex PCR; TCRdb keeps in-frame clones, though not all of them. Of approximately 81,000 clones in the sample, roughly four fifths were seen once. Germline CDR1 is SGHVS and CDR2 is FNYEAQ. The CDR3 is 12 amino acids. With V trimmed by 5 bases and J by 9 bases, 7 bases remained unmatched. Sequencing was performed on peripheral blood. This TCR came from a human donor in a cohort sampled during active COVID-19. The chain combines TRBV7-6 with TRBJ2-7; 7 positions match TRBD2. The CDR3 DNA reads TGTGCCAGCAGCCCCGCGGGGGAGGTGCAGTACTTC. Translating gives CASSPAGEVQYF.